Sequencing of this T cell receptor beta chain was carried out in a study of human T cells and chemical hapten exposure. The study's findings and limits: The immune response of these alopecia patients might not match healthy individuals'.

This CDR3 has 13 residues. Germline V gene sequence: CDR1 KGHDR, CDR2 SFDVKD. Between the trimmed V and J ends, which lost 6 bases and 3 bases, there was a span of 7 bases. About this clonotype itself: Its antigen is currently unknown.

TCRdb re-called the RACE reads through MiXCR, storing one row per CDR3 protein. The sample comprises a few hundred thousand distinct CDR3 sequences, 4% to 5.5% of which are singletons, and around 2.3% rests with the top ten. The time point is: patch test 1, 2 weeks after DPC sensitization. Treatment defined: therapeutic diphenylcyclopropenone sensitization with weekly scalp DPC. The origin of this receptor is a woman aged 50 to 60 with alopecia areata. Some clones in this sample may be carry-over from other donors' samples. The specimen was whole blood, collected in connection with sensitization to the hapten diphenylcyclopropenone (DPC). The chain carries TRBV24-1 and TRBJ2-2, with D unclear. As DNA, the CDR3 is TGTGCCACCAGTAACAGTTACACCGGGGAGCTGTTTTTT. This codes for CATSNSYTGELFF.